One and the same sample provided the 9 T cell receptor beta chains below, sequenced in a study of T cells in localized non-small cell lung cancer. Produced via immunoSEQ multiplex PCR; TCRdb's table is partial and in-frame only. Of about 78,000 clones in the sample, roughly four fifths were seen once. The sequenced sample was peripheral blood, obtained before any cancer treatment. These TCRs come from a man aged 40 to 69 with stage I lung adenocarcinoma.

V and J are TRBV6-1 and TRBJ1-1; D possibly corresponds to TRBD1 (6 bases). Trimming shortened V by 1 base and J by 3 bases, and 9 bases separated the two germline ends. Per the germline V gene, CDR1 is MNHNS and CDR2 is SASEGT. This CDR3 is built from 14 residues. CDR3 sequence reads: CASSEEGGYTEAFF. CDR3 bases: TGTGCCAGCAGTGAAGAAGGGGGGTACACTGAAGCTTTCTTT.

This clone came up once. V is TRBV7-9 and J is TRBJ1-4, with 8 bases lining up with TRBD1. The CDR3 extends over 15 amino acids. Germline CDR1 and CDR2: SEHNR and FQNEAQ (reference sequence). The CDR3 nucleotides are TGTGCGATCAGGGAGGGGACAGGCTATTCTGAAAAACTGTTTTTT. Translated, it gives CAIREGTGYSEKLFF.

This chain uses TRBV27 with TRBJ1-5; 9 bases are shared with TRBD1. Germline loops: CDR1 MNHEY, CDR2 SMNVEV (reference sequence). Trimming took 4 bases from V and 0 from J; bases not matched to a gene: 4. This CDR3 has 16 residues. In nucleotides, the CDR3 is TGTGCCAGCAGTTCAAGGACAGGGGATAGCAATCAGCCCCAGCATTTT. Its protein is CASSSRTGDSNQPQHF.

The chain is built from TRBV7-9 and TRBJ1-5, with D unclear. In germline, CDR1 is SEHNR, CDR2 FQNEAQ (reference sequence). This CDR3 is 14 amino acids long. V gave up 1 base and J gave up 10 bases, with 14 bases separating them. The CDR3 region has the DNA TGTGCCAGCAGCTTAGGTCCCCGAATCAATCCCCAGCATTTT. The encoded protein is CASSLGPRINPQHF.

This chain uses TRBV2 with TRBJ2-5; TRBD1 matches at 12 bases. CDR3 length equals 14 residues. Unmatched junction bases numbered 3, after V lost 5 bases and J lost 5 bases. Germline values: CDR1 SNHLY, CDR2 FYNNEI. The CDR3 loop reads CASSRDRGHETQYF. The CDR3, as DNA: TGTGCCAGCAGTAGGGACAGGGGGCACGAGACCCAGTACTTC.

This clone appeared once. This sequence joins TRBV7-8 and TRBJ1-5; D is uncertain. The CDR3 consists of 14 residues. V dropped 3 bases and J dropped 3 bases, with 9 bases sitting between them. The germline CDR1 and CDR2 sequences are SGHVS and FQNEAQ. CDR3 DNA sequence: TGTGCCAGCAGCTTCGAGGTGTTCAATCAGCCCCAGCATTTT. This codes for CASSFEVFNQPQHF.

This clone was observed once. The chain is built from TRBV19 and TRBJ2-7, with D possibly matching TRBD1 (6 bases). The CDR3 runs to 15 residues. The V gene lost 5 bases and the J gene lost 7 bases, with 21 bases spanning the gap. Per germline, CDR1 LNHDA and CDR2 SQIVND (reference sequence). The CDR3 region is CASSFRTAGLGEQYF. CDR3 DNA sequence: TGTGCCAGTAGTTTTCGGACAGCTGGTCTAGGGGAGCAGTACTTC.

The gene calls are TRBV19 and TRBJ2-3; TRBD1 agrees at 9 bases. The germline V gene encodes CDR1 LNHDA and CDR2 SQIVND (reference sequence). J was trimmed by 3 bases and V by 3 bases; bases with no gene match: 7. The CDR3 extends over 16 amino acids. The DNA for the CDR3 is TGTGCCAGTAGTATTAGTGAGGGACAGGGAACAGATACGCAGTATTTT. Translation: CASSISEGQGTDTQYF. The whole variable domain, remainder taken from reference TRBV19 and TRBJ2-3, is DGGITQSPKYLFRKEGQNVTLSCEQNLNHDAMYWYRQDPGQGLRLIYYSQIVNDFQKGDIAEGYSVSREKKESFPLTVTSAQKNPTAFYLCASSISEGQGTDTQYFGPGTRLTVL.

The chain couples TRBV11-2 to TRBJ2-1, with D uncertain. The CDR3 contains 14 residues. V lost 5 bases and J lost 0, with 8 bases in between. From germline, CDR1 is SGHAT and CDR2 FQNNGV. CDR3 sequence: CASSLPSSYNEQFF. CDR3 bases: TGTGCCAGCAGCCTGCCAAGCTCCTACAATGAGCAGTTCTTC.